This TCR beta chain was sequenced in a study of CD8 T cells in ankylosing spondylitis. Quantitative 5'-RACE with molecular barcodes produced the TCR beta libraries. A single record per CDR3 protein comes from TCRdb applying MiXCR to the 5' RACE reads. The sample contains roughly 350,000 distinct CDR3 sequences, roughly 8% of which appear only once. Study results and caveats: CD8+ disease-linked clones were present at relatively low frequencies in blood. Characteristic, it appeared, of ankylosing spondylitis blood was a TCR beta motif of eight highly homologous variants. Significantly higher representation of disease-linked clones was reported for matched ankylosing spondylitis synovial fluid.

A remark on this clonotype: Its antigen is unidentified.

In germline, CDR1 is DFQATT, CDR2 SNEGSKA (reference sequence). The CDR3 runs 13 residues. Trimming left V 4 bases short and J 2 bases short, with 9 bases between. The sequence came from a male donor with ankylosing spondylitis. The rearrangement joins TRBV20-1 to TRBJ1-5; unclear D gene. The sequenced material came from blood, either unsorted or a sorted T cell fraction (not recorded which). The CDR3 here is CSANEWGNQPQHF. The CDR3 region has the DNA TGCAGTGCTAACGAGTGGGGCAATCAGCCCCAGCATTTT.